Each of the 31 T cell receptor beta chains below was sequenced from the same sample in a study of PD-1 blockade in classical Hodgkin lymphoma. Noted time point: cycle 4 day 1 (C4D1), after less than seven weeks of nivolumab. Patients all relapsed after autologous stem cell transplantation, and there was variation in brentuximab vedotin exposure. The method was immunoSEQ multiplex PCR; TCRdb's version includes in-frame clones alone and lacks a portion of them. Of tens of thousands of clones listed, around nine tenths were seen once; the top ten hold about 8%. Sequencing used peripheral blood mononuclear cells (PBMCs), obtained before the fourth cycle of nivolumab. The origin of the receptors is a human donor with classical Hodgkin lymphoma.

V is TRBV7-9 and J is TRBJ1-1; D is unclear. Germline CDR1 reads SEHNR; CDR2 reads FQNEAQ (reference sequence). Trimming removed 6 bases at V and 5 bases at J, with 16 bases between. The CDR3 has 14 residues. CDR3 DNA: TGTGCCAGCAGTTCTGCATTCAGTTTTACTGAAGCTTTCTTT. As protein: CASSSAFSFTEAFF.

DNA of the CDR3: TGTGCCAGCTCAACGATCCCCTTAATTACGGCCACAGATACGCAGTATTTT. Protein sequence: CASSTIPLITATDTQYF. The V gene is TRBV18, the J gene TRBJ2-3; D unclear. The germline V gene encodes CDR1 KGHSH and CDR2 LQKENI. The CDR3 contains 17 residues. V was pared by 5 bases and J by 2 bases, with 20 bases between.

The chain combines TRBV6-6 with TRBJ1-4, with TRBD1 identical over 7 bases. J gave up 8 bases and V 5 bases, and 11 bases lay outside the gene matches. The CDR3 spans 15 residues. CDR1 is MNHNY and CDR2 is SVGAGI in the germline V gene (reference sequence). CDR3 coding DNA: TGTGCCAGCAGTGTAAACAGGGGCGGGGGGGAAAAACTGTTTTTT. Translated, it gives CASSVNRGGGEKLFF.

The rearrangement links TRBV5-3 to TRBJ2-7, with TRBD2 identical over 9 bases. TRBV5-3 carries the ORF label, with uncertain function. The CDR3 consists of 15 residues. The junction had 2 bases not matched to a gene; V was cut back by 1 base and J by 0 bases. CDR3 in DNA: TGTGCCAGAAGCTTGAGACTAGCGGCCTCCTACGAGCAGTACTTC. Translated, it gives CARSLRLAASYEQYF.

The V call is TRBV5-6, the J call TRBJ1-2, with 10 bases matching TRBD1. Germline CDR1 SGHDT, CDR2 YYEEEE. J was trimmed by 4 bases and V by 1 base; bases with no gene match: 4. This CDR3 is built from 15 residues. The CDR3 DNA sequence: TGTGCCAGCAGCTTGTCCGGGACAGGGGCCTATGGCTACACCTTC. Translated, it gives CASSLSGTGAYGYTF.

The V and J genes are TRBV19 and TRBJ2-3; no reliable D call. The V and J ends lost 1 base and 10 bases respectively, with 9 bases between them. CDR1 and CDR2 (germline): LNHDA, SQIVND (reference sequence). This CDR3 comprises 12 residues. CDR3 protein: CASSIGRTPQYF. As DNA, the CDR3 is TGTGCCAGTAGTATAGGTAGAACGCCGCAGTATTTT.

The V and J genes are TRBV11-2 and TRBJ2-5; no definite D call. This CDR3 region has 11 residues. Looked up from germline, CDR1 is SGHAT and CDR2 is FQNNGV. The V and J ends lost 3 bases and 4 bases respectively, with 3 bases between them. The CDR3 here is CASSFRETQYF. The CDR3 bases are TGTGCCAGCAGCTTCCGAGAGACCCAGTACTTC.

The gene calls are TRBV18 and TRBJ1-1; the D gene is possibly TRBD1 (5 bases). Trimming left V 2 bases short and J 1 base short, with 11 bases between. This CDR3 is built from 15 residues. Per the germline V gene, CDR1 is KGHSH and CDR2 is LQKENI. The CDR3 sequence is CASSPTTAGNTEAFF. For the CDR3, the DNA is TGTGCCAGCTCACCAACGACAGCGGGGAACACTGAAGCTTTCTTT. The full variable domain, completed using reference TRBV18 and TRBJ1-1, is NAGVMQNPRHLVRRRGQEARLRCSPMKGHSHVYWYRQLPEEGLKFMVYLQKENIIDESGMPKERFSAEFPKEGPSILRIQQVVRGDSAAYFCASSPTTAGNTEAFFGQGTRLTVV.

The chain has TRBV10-3 and TRBJ2-3; tentatively, D is TRBD1 (5 bases). Deletions cut 7 bases from V and 2 bases from J, with 13 bases between. The CDR3 runs 14 residues. In germline, CDR1 is ENHRY, CDR2 SYGVKD. The CDR3 spells CAIKDNDATDTQYF. CDR3 coding DNA: TGTGCCATCAAGGACAACGATGCCACAGATACGCAGTATTTT.

The CDR3 reads CASSKGGQETQYF. CDR3 DNA sequence: TGTGCCAGCAGCAAAGGGGGGCAAGAGACCCAGTACTTC. The chain is built from TRBV21-1 and TRBJ2-5. TRBV21-1 is designated a pseudogene. The CDR3 consists of 13 residues.

This clone has just one count. V gene TRBV18 combines with J gene TRBJ1-5; 9 positions match TRBD1. Germline V gives CDR1 KGHSH, CDR2 LQKENI. V dropped 2 bases and J dropped 3; count of bases not matched to a gene: 2. CDR3 size: 15 residues. The DNA of the CDR3 is TGTGCCAGCTCACCAGGACAGGGGTCCAATCAGCCCCAGCATTTT. As protein: CASSPGQGSNQPQHF.

The chain employs TRBV7-9 and TRBJ1-2; D unclear. Between the trimmed V and J ends, which lost 2 bases and 3 bases, there was a span of 7 bases. The CDR3 runs 13 residues. Germline V CDR1 and CDR2: SEHNR, FQNEAQ (reference sequence). In DNA form, the CDR3 reads TGTGCCAGCAGCTTAACGGGAGACTATGGCTACACCTTC. This encodes CASSLTGDYGYTF.

The J gene is TRBJ1-5, the V gene TRBV27, with TRBD1 matching 7 bases. Per the germline V gene, CDR1 is MNHEY and CDR2 is SMNVEV (reference sequence). The trim removed 5 bases at V and 5 bases at J, leaving 9 bases unmatched. The CDR3 totals 15 residues. The CDR3 sequence is CASSPWAGGYQPQHF. CDR3 nucleotides: TGTGCCAGCAGTCCCTGGGCAGGGGGTTATCAGCCCCAGCATTTT.

The chain is built from TRBV28 and TRBJ1-1; D unresolved. Trimming removed 4 bases from V and 7 bases from J, with 13 bases in between. The CDR3 totals 13 residues. Germline V gene sequence: CDR1 MDHEN, CDR2 SYDVKM. The CDR3 reads CASSYTVTVEAFF. The CDR3 bases are TGTGCCAGCAGTTACACAGTGACCGTTGAAGCTTTCTTT.

The chain couples TRBV6-1 to TRBJ1-5; tentative D call: TRBD1 (6 bases). Trimming shortened V by 10 bases and J by 2 bases, and 9 bases separated the two germline ends. Germline assignment: CDR1 MNHNS and CDR2 SASEGT. The CDR3 runs to 12 residues. The CDR3 is CATGEGNQPQHF. CDR3 DNA sequence: TGTGCCACAGGGGAAGGCAATCAGCCCCAGCATTTT.

The table lists this clone with a count of one. The chain employs TRBV11-2 and TRBJ2-1, with 7 bases fitting TRBD2. CDR3 length equals 15 residues. The germline gives CDR1 SGHAT, CDR2 FQNNGV. V dropped 1 base and J dropped 2; count of bases not matched to a gene: 2. CDR3 sequence: CASSLGGGAYNEQFF. CDR3 DNA sequence: TGTGCCAGCAGCTTAGGCGGGGGTGCCTACAATGAGCAGTTCTTC.

This CDR3 is CASRRGTGYEQYF. The CDR3, as DNA: TGTGCCAGCAGAAGAGGGACAGGCTACGAGCAGTACTTC. The chain has TRBV11-2 and TRBJ2-7; 8 nucleotides match TRBD1. Germline CDR1 is SGHAT and CDR2 is FQNNGV. V shed 6 bases and J 3 bases; nucleotides not matched to a gene: 4. The CDR3 consists of 13 residues. Full variable domain (outside the CDR3, taken from reference TRBV11-2 and TRBJ2-7): EAGVAQSPRYKIIEKRQSVAFWCNPISGHATLYWYQQILGQGPKLLIQFQNNGVVDDSQLPKDRFSAERLKGVDSTLKIQPAKLEDSAVYLCASRRGTGYEQYFGPGTRLTVT.

V is TRBV2 and J is TRBJ2-7; D is possibly TRBD1 (6 bases). The length of the CDR3 is 14 residues. V was trimmed by 5 bases and J by 2 bases, leaving 13 bases between them. Germline CDR1 is SNHLY and CDR2 is FYNNEI. The CDR3, as DNA: TGTGCCAGCAGTTATCTCAGGGGCCCCTACGAGCAGTACTTC. The encoded protein is CASSYLRGPYEQYF.

The rearrangement joins TRBV6-5 to TRBJ2-7; D call uncertain. Trimming removed 6 bases at V and 2 bases at J, with 11 bases between. Germline V gives CDR1 MNHEY, CDR2 SVGAGI. The CDR3 totals 13 residues. This CDR3 is CASRRAGPYEQYF. CDR3 DNA sequence: TGTGCCAGCAGAAGGGCAGGTCCCTACGAGCAGTACTTC.

The chain joins TRBV15 to TRBJ1-5; a possible D gene is TRBD1 (5 bases). V lost 1 base and J 3 bases, leaving 7 bases between the germline ends. CDR1 and CDR2 (germline): LNHNV, YYDKDF (reference sequence). The CDR3 has 14 residues. The CDR3 spells CATSRGRDNQPQHF. In DNA form, the CDR3 reads TGTGCCACCAGCAGAGGCAGGGACAATCAGCCCCAGCATTTT.

The gene calls are TRBV6-5 and TRBJ2-7, with D perhaps assigned TRBD1 or TRBD2 (6 bases each). The CDR3 totals 12 residues. Trimming removed 7 bases from V and 7 bases from J, with 14 bases in between. Germline assignment: CDR1 MNHEY and CDR2 SVGAGI. The chain's CDR3 is CASMGGLREQYF. In nucleotides, the CDR3 is TGTGCCAGCATGGGGGGCTTGAGAGAGCAGTACTTC.

The J gene is TRBJ2-7, the V gene TRBV7-9; no clear D. The CDR3 totals 16 residues. Per the germline V gene, CDR1 is SEHNR and CDR2 is FQNEAQ (reference sequence). Trimming cost V 0 bases and J 1 base, with 13 bases left between them. This CDR3 is CASSLALGKGSYEQYF. The CDR3 coding sequence is TGTGCCAGCAGCTTAGCGCTGGGGAAAGGGTCCTACGAGCAGTACTTC.

This chain links TRBV28 with TRBJ1-5; TRBD1 matches 7 bases. Germline V gene data show CDR1 as MDHEN and CDR2 as SYDVKM. This CDR3 is 16 amino acids long. V lost 2 bases to trimming and J lost 4 bases; unmatched junction nucleotides: 8. The CDR3 is CASSLRGTALNQPQHF. CDR3 DNA sequence: TGTGCCAGCAGTTTAAGGGGGACAGCCTTAAATCAGCCCCAGCATTTT.

The chain carries TRBV6-1 and TRBJ2-6; TRBD1 is a possible D gene (6 bases). The CDR3 runs 17 residues. Germline V gives CDR1 MNHNS, CDR2 SASEGT. V dropped 3 bases and J dropped 0 bases, with 12 bases sitting between them. The CDR3, as DNA: TGTGCCAGCAGTGATGCCTTACAGGGCTCTGGGGCCAACGTCCTGACTTTC. This sequence encodes CASSDALQGSGANVLTF.

The J gene is TRBJ2-7, the V gene TRBV28; D may be TRBD1 (6 bases). V was trimmed by 5 bases and J by 3 bases, leaving 17 bases between them. The CDR3 totals 15 residues. Germline CDR1 MDHEN, CDR2 SYDVKM. The DNA of the CDR3 is TGTGCCAGCAGTCAAAACCTCGGACAGAACTACGAGCAGTACTTC. Amino acid sequence: CASSQNLGQNYEQYF.

The chain couples TRBV11-2 to TRBJ2-3, with 7 bases lining up with TRBD1. Trimming removed 4 bases from V and 0 bases from J; junction bases left unmatched: 1. Germline lookup yields CDR1 SGHAT and CDR2 FQNNGV. This CDR3 has 14 residues. The CDR3 sequence is CASSWDSSTDTQYF. In nucleotides, the CDR3 is TGTGCCAGCAGCTGGGACAGTAGCACAGATACGCAGTATTTT.

DNA of the CDR3: TGTGCCAGCAGTTTGTACGGCGGGTGCACCTTC. Protein: CASSLYGGCTF. This chain links TRBV6-6 with TRBJ1-2; D not resolved. Looked up from germline, CDR1 is MNHNY and CDR2 is SVGAGI (reference sequence). Trimming removed 4 bases from V and 13 bases from J, with 13 bases in between. CDR3 size: 11 residues.

The rearrangement uses TRBV9 and TRBJ1-2; tentative D call: TRBD1 (6 bases). This CDR3 contains 14 residues. Per germline, CDR1 SGDLS and CDR2 YYNGEE. V lost 4 bases and J 5 bases, leaving 15 bases between the germline ends. CDR3 DNA: TGTGCCAGCAGCCCTCGCCAGGGGTATTATGGCTACACCTTC. It codes for CASSPRQGYYGYTF.

The chain has TRBV6-6 and TRBJ1-1; D remains ambiguous. Trimming shortened V by 6 bases and J by 5 bases, and 16 bases separated the two germline ends. Germline V gene sequence: CDR1 MNHNY, CDR2 SVGAGI (reference sequence). The length of the CDR3 is 14 residues. The CDR3 reads CASSPSSGRTEAFF. The CDR3 region has the DNA TGTGCCAGCAGCCCCTCCTCAGGCAGGACTGAAGCTTTCTTT.

V and J are TRBV28 and TRBJ2-1; D not certain. The V end was cut by 5 bases, the J end by 8 bases, with 10 bases between. CDR1 MDHEN and CDR2 SYDVKM come from the germline V gene. The CDR3 runs to 12 residues. The CDR3 nucleotides read TGTGCCAGCAGTCCACCGTGGGATGAGCAGTTCTTC. Its translation: CASSPPWDEQFF.

The CDR3 sequence is CASSQEITYEQYF. The CDR3 region has the DNA TGCGCCAGCAGCCAAGAGATAACCTACGAGCAGTACTTC. The V gene is TRBV4-1, the J gene TRBJ2-7; the D is unclear. Germline CDR1 and CDR2: MGHRA and YSYEKL. The CDR3 totals 13 residues. Between the trimmed V and J ends, which lost 0 bases and 2 bases, there was a span of 5 bases.